This T cell receptor beta chain was observed in a study of OX40 agonist ivuxolimab in advanced cancers. Method: immunoSEQ multiplex PCR; TCRdb's copy keeps in-frame clones and lacks some. This table has some 80,000 clones, 92% appearing once. V gave up 5 bases and J gave up 1 base, with 14 bases separating them. Per the germline V gene, CDR1 is SGHAT and CDR2 is FQDESV (reference sequence). There are 15 residues in the CDR3. The chain has TRBV11-1 and TRBJ1-1; D uncertain. This clonotype originated in an adult with an advanced solid tumor such as melanoma, head and neck, liver or kidney cancer. This specimen consisted of CD4+ or CD8+ T cells sorted from blood, obtained in a trial of the OX40 agonist ivuxolimab. The CDR3: CASSLLGGKNTEAFF. The CDR3 region has the DNA TGTGCCAGCAGCCTTCTGGGCGGGAAGAACACTGAAGCTTTCTTT. Supplemented by reference TRBV11-1 and TRBJ1-1, the full variable domain reads EAEVAQSPRYKITEKSQAVAFWCDPISGHATLYWYRQILGQGPELLVQFQDESVVDDSQLPKDRFSAERLKGVDSTLKIQPAELGDSAMYLCASSLLGGKNTEAFFGQGTRLTVV.